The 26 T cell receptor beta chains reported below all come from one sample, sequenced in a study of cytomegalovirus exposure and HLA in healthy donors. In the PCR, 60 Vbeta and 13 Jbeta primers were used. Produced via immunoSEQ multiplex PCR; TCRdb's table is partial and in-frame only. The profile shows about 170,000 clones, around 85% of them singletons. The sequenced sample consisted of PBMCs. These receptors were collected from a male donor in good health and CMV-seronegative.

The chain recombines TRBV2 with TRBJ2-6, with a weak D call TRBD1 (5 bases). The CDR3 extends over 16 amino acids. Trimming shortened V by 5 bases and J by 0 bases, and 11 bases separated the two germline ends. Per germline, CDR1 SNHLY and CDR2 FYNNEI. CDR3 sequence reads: CASSLTGPSGANVLTF. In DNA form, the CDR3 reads TGTGCCAGCAGTCTCACAGGTCCCTCTGGGGCCAACGTCCTGACTTTC. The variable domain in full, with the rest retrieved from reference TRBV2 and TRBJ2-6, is EPEVTQTPSHQVTQMGQEVILRCVPISNHLYFYWYRQILGQKVEFLVSFYNNEISEKSEIFDDQFSVERPDGSNFTLKIRSTKLEDSAMYFCASSLTGPSGANVLTFGAGSRLTVL.

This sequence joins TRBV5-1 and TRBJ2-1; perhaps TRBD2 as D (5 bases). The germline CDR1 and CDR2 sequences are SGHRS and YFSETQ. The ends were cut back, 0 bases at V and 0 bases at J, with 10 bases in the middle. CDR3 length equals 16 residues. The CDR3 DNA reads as TGCGCCAGCAGCTTGGGGGAGTCCATCTCCTACAATGAGCAGTTCTTC. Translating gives CASSLGESISYNEQFF.

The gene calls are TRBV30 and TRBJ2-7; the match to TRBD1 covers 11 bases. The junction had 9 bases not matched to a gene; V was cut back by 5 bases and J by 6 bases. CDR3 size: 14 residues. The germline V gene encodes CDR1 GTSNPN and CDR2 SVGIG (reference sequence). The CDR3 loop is CAWGHRDRGFEQYF. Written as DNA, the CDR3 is TGTGCCTGGGGTCACCGGGACAGGGGGTTCGAGCAGTACTTC. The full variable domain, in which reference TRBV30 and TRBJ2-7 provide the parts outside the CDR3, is SQTIHQWPATLVQPVGSPLSLECTVEGTSNPNLYWYRQAAGRGLQLLFYSVGIGQISSEVPQNLSASRPQDRQFILSSKKLLLSDSGFYLCAWGHRDRGFEQYFGPGTRLTVT.

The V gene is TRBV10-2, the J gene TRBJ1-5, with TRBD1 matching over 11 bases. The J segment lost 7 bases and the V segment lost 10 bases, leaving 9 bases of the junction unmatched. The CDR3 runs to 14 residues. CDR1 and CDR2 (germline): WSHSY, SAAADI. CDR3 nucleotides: TGCGCCACGATGTGGGGGACAGGGGGACAGCCCCAGCATTTT. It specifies CATMWGTGGQPQHF.

The CDR3 coding sequence is TGTGCCAGCAGTCATATCGGAGGGGGCGGTCAGCCCCAGCATTTT. Amino acids: CASSHIGGGGQPQHF. The rearrangement uses TRBV16 and TRBJ1-5; TRBD1 agrees at 7 bases. The CDR3 has 15 residues. V dropped 6 bases and J dropped 6; count of bases not matched to a gene: 11. Germline lookup yields CDR1 KGHSY and CDR2 FQNENV.

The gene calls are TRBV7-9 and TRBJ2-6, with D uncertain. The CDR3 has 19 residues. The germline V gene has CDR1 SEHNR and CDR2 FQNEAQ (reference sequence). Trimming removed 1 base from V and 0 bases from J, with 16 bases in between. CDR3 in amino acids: CASSLVKLRLGSGANVLTF. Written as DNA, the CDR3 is TGTGCCAGCAGCTTAGTGAAACTTAGACTGGGCTCTGGGGCCAACGTCCTGACTTTC.

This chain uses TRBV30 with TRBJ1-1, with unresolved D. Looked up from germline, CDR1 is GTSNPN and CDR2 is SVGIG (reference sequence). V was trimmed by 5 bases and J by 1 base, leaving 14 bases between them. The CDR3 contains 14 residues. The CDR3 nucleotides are TGTGCCTGGGGCCCCTCAGGCTGGAACACTGAAGCTTTCTTT. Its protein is CAWGPSGWNTEAFF.

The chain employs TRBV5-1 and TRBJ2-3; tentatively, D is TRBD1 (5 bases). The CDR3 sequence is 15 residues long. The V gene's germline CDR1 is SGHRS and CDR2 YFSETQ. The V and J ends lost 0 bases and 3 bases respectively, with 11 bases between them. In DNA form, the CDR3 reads TGCGCCAGCAGCTTGGAGGGGTTCGTAACAGATACGCAGTATTTT. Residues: CASSLEGFVTDTQYF.

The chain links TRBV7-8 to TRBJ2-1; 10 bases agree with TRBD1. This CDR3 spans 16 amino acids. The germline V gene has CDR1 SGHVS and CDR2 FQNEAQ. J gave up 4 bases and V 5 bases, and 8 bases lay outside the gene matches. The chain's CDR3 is CASSPIAGQGYNEQFF. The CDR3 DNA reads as TGTGCCAGCAGCCCTATAGCGGGACAGGGGTACAATGAGCAGTTCTTC.

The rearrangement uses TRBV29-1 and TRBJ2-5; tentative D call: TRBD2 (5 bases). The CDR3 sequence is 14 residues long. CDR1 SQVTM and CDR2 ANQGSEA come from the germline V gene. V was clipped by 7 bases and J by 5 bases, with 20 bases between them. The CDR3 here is CSADGRSGGETQYF. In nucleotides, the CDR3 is TGCAGCGCCGATGGCCGGTCAGGCGGGGAGACCCAGTACTTC.

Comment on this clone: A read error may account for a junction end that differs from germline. This CDR3 is CASSIGRVVGETQYF. The DNA of the CDR3 is TGTGCTAGCAGCATAGGCAGGGTTGTAGGGGAGACCCAGTACTTC. This chain connects TRBV7-7 to TRBJ2-5; TRBD1 might be the D (5 bases). Germline values: CDR1 SSHAT, CDR2 FNYEAQ (reference sequence). This CDR3 region has 15 residues.

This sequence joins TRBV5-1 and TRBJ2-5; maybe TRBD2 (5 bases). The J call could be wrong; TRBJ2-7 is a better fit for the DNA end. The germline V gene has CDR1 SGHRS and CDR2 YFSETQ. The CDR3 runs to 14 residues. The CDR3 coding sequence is TGCGCCAGCCGCGTCGGACTGAGCTCCTACGAGCAGTACTTC. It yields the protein CASRVGLSSYEQYF.

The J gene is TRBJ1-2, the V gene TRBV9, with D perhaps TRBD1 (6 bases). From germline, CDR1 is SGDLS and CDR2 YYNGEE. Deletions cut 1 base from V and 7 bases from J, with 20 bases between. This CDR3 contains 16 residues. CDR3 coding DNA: TGTGCCAGCAGCGTACCCCAGGGAGGGGGGTTTCTTGGCTACACCTTC. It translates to CASSVPQGGGFLGYTF.

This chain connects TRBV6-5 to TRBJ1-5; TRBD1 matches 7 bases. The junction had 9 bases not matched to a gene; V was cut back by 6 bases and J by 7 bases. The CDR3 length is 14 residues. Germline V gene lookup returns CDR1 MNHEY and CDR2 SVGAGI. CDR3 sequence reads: CASRKQGNGQPQHF. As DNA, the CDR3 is TGTGCCAGCAGAAAACAGGGGAACGGCCAGCCCCAGCATTTT.

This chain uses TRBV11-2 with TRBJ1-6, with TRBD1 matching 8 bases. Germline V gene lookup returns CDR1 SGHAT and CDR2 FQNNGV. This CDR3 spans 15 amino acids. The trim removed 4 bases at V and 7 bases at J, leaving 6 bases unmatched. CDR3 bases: TGTGCCAGCAGCTCCAAGACAGGGGAAAATTCACCCCTCCACTTT. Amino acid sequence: CASSSKTGENSPLHF.

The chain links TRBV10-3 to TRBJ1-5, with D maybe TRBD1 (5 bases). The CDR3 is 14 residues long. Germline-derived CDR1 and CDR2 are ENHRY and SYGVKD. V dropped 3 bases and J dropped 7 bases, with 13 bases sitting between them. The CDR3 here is CAISDLGAKQPQHF. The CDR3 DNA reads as TGTGCCATCAGTGATTTAGGGGCGAAACAGCCCCAGCATTTT.

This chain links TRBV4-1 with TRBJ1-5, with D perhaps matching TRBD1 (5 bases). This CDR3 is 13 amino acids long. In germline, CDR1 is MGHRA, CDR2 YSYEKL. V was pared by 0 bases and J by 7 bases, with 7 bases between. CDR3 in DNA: TGCGCCAGCAGCCAAGATGGGGCACAGCCCCAGCATTTT. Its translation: CASSQDGAQPQHF.

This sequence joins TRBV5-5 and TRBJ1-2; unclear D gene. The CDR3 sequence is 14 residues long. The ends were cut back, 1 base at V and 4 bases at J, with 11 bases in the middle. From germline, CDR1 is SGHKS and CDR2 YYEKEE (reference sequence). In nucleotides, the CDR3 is TGTGCCAGCAGCTTGTTCGAGGGCGGCTATGGCTACACCTTC. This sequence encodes CASSLFEGGYGYTF.

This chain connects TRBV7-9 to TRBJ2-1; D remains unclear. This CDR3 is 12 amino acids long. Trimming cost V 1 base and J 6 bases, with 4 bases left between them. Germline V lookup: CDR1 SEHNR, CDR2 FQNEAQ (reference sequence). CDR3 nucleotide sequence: TGTGCCAGCAGCTTAGTATCCAATGAGCAGTTCTTC. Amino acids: CASSLVSNEQFF.

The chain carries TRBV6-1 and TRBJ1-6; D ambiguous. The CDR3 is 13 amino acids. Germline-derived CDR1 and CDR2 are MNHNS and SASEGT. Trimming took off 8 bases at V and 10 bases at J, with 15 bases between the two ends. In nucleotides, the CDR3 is TGTGCCAGCTCCGAGGGTCGTAGATCACCCCTCCACTTT. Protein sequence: CASSEGRRSPLHF.

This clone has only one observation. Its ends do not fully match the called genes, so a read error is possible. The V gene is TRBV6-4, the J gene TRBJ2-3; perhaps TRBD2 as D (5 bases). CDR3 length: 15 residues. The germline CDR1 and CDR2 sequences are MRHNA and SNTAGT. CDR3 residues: CAGSDRRSGADTQYF. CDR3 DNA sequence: TGTGCCGGCAGTGATAGGAGGTCGGGCGCAGATACGCAGTATTTT.

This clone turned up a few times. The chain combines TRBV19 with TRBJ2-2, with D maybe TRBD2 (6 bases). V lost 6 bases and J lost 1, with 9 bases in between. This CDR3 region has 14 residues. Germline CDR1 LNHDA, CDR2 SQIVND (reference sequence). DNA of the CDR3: TGTGCCAGTAGGCCGGGAGAGAACACCGGGGAGCTGTTTTTT. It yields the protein CASRPGENTGELFF.

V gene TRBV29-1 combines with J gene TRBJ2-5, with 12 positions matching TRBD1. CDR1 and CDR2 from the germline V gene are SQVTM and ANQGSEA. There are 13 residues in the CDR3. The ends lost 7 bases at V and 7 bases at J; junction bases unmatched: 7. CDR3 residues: CSAGQGASGTQYF. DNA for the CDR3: TGCAGCGCGGGACAGGGGGCGTCTGGGACCCAGTACTTC.

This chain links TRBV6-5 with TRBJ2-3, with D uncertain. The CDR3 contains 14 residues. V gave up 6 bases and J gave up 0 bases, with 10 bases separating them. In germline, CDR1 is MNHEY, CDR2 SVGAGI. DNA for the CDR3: TGTGCCAGCAGCCAAGGAGCTAGCACAGATACGCAGTATTTT. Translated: CASSQGASTDTQYF.

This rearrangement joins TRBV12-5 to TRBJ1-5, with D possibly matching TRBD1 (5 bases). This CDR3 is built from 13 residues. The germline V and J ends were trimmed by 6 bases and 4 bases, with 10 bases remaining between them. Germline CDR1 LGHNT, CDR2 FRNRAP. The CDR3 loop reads CASGGRENQPQHF. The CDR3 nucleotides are TGTGCTAGTGGGGGCAGGGAAAATCAGCCCCAGCATTTT.

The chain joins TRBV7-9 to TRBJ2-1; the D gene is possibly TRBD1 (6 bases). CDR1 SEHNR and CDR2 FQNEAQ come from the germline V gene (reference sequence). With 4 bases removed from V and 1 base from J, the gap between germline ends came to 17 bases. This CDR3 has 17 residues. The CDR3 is CASSSPQGPYSYNEQFF. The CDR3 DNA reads TGTGCCAGCAGCTCGCCCCAGGGGCCCTATTCCTACAATGAGCAGTTCTTC.